This T cell receptor beta chain appears in the sequencing data of a study of shared clonotypes between healthy human individuals. Method: immunoSEQ multiplex PCR; TCRdb's copy keeps in-frame clones and lacks some. Of some 2,100,000 clones listed, 95% are singletons. CDR1 and CDR2 (germline): GTSNPN, SVGIG (reference sequence). There are 14 residues in the CDR3. Trimming cost V 1 base and J 3 bases; bases outside gene matches: 4. Every donor, a Caucasian adult, lived in Nashville, Tennessee. The sample taken for sequencing was naive CD4+ T cells sorted from blood. The subset is: CD45RA+ positively selected. This sequence joins TRBV30 and TRBJ2-7, with 9 bases identical to TRBD1. The clonotype comes from a man younger than 35 in good health. The CDR3 loop is CAWSGGQGFYEQYF. CDR3 coding DNA: TGTGCCTGGAGTGGAGGACAGGGGTTCTACGAGCAGTACTTC.